The rows below give T cell receptor beta chains drawn from one sample of a study of blood T cell repertoires in COVID-19. Assay used: immunoSEQ multiplex PCR; TCRdb lists only in-frame clones, some missing. The table records roughly 250,000 clones, 75% to 90% of them present only once. The sequencing sample was made of peripheral blood. These receptor sequences come from a woman between 40 and 55 years old with acute or convalescent COVID-19. The CDR3 runs from the conserved cysteine through the conserved F or W. Fields, in order: J gene, clone size, V gene, D gene, CDR3 DNA, CDR3 protein. A D gene is named only where the DNA matches it firmly. Not all rows give a size; the values are once, few, many and, for expanded clones, a class.

TRBJ2-5 | - | TRBV4-1 | TRBD2 | TGCGCCAGCAGCCAAGATCAACTAGCGGGGGCCTCCCAAGAGACCCAGTACTTC | CASSQDQLAGASQETQYF
TRBJ2-1 | - | TRBV7-3 | TRBD1 | TGTGCCAGCAGCACGATTGAGGACAGGGATTACAATGAGCAGTTCTTC | CASSTIEDRDYNEQFF
TRBJ1-1 | - | TRBV25-1 | - | TGTGCCAGCAGTGAGCAGGGTTACACTGAAGCTTTCTTT | CASSEQGYTEAFF
TRBJ1-5 | - | TRBV6-5 | - | TGTGCCAGCAGTTACTCGGGGGCTAGGAGCAATCAGCCCCAGCATTTT | CASSYSGARSNQPQHF
TRBJ1-1 | - | TRBV25-1 | - | TGTGCCAGCAGTGAATTGAGACCGGGAGGGAGCGAAAACACTGAAGCTTTCTTT | CASSELRPGGSENTEAFF
TRBJ1-2 | - | TRBV9 | - | TGTGCCAGCAGCGTACCAGGGCTCGGCTACACCTTC | CASSVPGLGYTF
TRBJ1-2 | many | TRBV6-2/TRBV6-3 | TRBD1 | TGTGCCAGCAGTCCGCAGGGGGGCTATGGCTACACCTTC | CASSPQGGYGYTF
TRBJ1-4 | once | TRBV4-1 | - | TGCGCCAGCAGCCAAGAGGGGCCCAATGAAAAACTGTTTTTT | CASSQEGPNEKLFF
TRBJ1-2 | once | TRBV30 | - | TGTGCCTGGAGTGTAGGGAGCGGCTATGGCTACACCTTC | CAWSVGSGYGYTF
TRBJ1-2 | - | TRBV7-2 | TRBD1 | TGTGCCAGCAGCCCGGGCGGGGACAGGGCTAACTATGGCTACACCTTC | CASSPGGDRANYGYTF
TRBJ2-3 | - | TRBV7-9 | TRBD1 | TGTGCCAGCAGCTTCGGGACAGGGACAGATACGCAGTATTTT | CASSFGTGTDTQYF
TRBJ1-6 | few | TRBV7-2 | TRBD1 | TGTGCCAGCAGCTTAAACAGGGGTTTGAATTCACCCCTCCACTTT | CASSLNRGLNSPLHF
TRBJ1-3 | - | TRBV9 | TRBD1 | TGTGCCAGCAGCGTAGATATAGGGGGCCTCTCTGGAAACACCATATATTTT | CASSVDIGGLSGNTIYF
TRBJ1-2 | - | TRBV6-5 | - | TGTGCCAGCAGGCCTCGACAGGCTTTCAACTATGGCTACACCTTC | CASRPRQAFNYGYTF
TRBJ1-1 | - | TRBV20-1 | - | TGCAGTGCTAGTCGGATTGGGGGGACTGAAGCTTTCTTT | CSASRIGGTEAFF
TRBJ1-6 | - | TRBV30 | - | TGTGCCTGGAGTGTATGGGGGGGCTTTCGCTCCTATAATTCACCCCTCCACTTT | CAWSVWGGFRSYNSPLHF
TRBJ1-5 | - | TRBV3-1/TRBV3-2 | - | TGTGCCAGCAGCCCCGGGACTGTTAATAGCAATCAGCCCCAGCATTTT | CASSPGTVNSNQPQHF
TRBJ2-1 | - | TRBV4-1 | - | TGCGCCAGCAGCCAGACCTCACTGGCCCCCGGAGGGACGAATGAGCAGTTCTTC | CASSQTSLAPGGTNEQFF
TRBJ1-6 | - | TRBV6-1 | - | TGTGCCAGCAGTGAATCTCGGACATCGAATTCACCCCTCCACTTT | CASSESRTSNSPLHF
TRBJ2-3 | once | TRBV2 | - | TGTGCCGGGGCTCTAGCGCTAAGCACAGATACGCAGTATTTT | CAGALALSTDTQYF
TRBJ2-5 | - | TRBV5-1 | - | TGCGCCAGCAGCTCACAGGGTCAAGAGACCCAGTACTTC | CASSSQGQETQYF
TRBJ1-1 | - | TRBV11-2 | - | TGTGCCTGCAGCTTAGCTGGGGCCGTTGAAGCTTTCTTT | CACSLAGAVEAFF
TRBJ1-2 | - | TRBV5-4 | TRBD1 | TGTGCCAGCAGCTCCCGGGACAGGGGTATGGGCTACACCTTC | CASSSRDRGMGYTF
TRBJ1-1 | - | TRBV11-2 | - | TGTGCCAGCAGCTTTGGGGGGATGGCGGGCACTGAAGCTTTCTTT | CASSFGGMAGTEAFF
TRBJ2-5 | - | TRBV19 | - | TGTGCCAGTAGTCGTGAGGGAGACCCAGAGACCCAGTACTTC | CASSREGDPETQYF
TRBJ1-5 | - | TRBV5-1 | TRBD1 | TGCGCCAGCAGCCAGACAGGGGAGCGCAATCAGCCCCAGCATTTT | CASSQTGERNQPQHF
TRBJ2-5 | - | TRBV5-1 | TRBD2 | TGCGCCAGCAGTGGGTTCGGCGGGGGGGTCCTAGAGACCCAGTACTTC | CASSGFGGGVLETQYF
TRBJ2-2 | - | TRBV5-8 | TRBD1 | TGTGCCAGCAGCTTGGAGGTATCTGTGGGACAGGGGCCTACCGGGGAGCTGTTTTTT | CASSLEVSVGQGPTGELFF
TRBJ2-1 | - | TRBV9 | TRBD2 | TGTGCCAGCAGCGCTTCCGGGACTAGTATCGATGAGCAGTTCTTC | CASSASGTSIDEQFF
TRBJ2-1 | - | TRBV5-1 | TRBD1 | TGCGCCAGCAGCTTGGGACAGGGTGGCGGGCAGTTCTTC | CASSLGQGGGQFF
TRBJ2-3 | - | TRBV12-5 | TRBD1 | TGTGCTAGTGGTCCGACAGGGGGCTTTACAGATACGCAGTATTTT | CASGPTGGFTDTQYF
TRBJ1-1 | few | TRBV5-5 | TRBD1 | TGTGCCAGCAGCCCCGACAGGGTCAGGTCTGAAGCTTTCTTT | CASSPDRVRSEAFF
TRBJ2-4 | once | TRBV5-8 | TRBD1 | TGTGCCAGCAGCTCTAACAGGGGAAGGTCTTTCTTAGCCAAAAACATTCAGTACTTC | CASSSNRGRSFLAKNIQYF
TRBJ1-6 | - | TRBV11-2 | TRBD1 | TGTGCCAGCAGCTTCAGGGGGCCCCGGAATTCACCCCTCCACTTT | CASSFRGPRNSPLHF
TRBJ1-6 | - | TRBV27 | TRBD1 | TGTGCCAGCAGTTCCGACAGGGCCTCACCCCTCCACTTT | CASSSDRASPLHF
TRBJ1-5 | once | TRBV19 | - | TGTGCCAGTAGCAGGTATACGGATAGCAATCAGCCCCAGCATTTT | CASSRYTDSNQPQHF
TRBJ1-2 | - | TRBV19 | - | TGTGCCAGCTCCCCGACGGGGGGGTCTAACTATGGCTACACCTTC | CASSPTGGSNYGYTF
TRBJ1-1 | - | TRBV25-1 | TRBD1 | TGTGCCAGCAGTGAATACATCGGGACAGGGAGGAACACTGAAGCTTTCTTT | CASSEYIGTGRNTEAFF
TRBJ1-2 | - | TRBV6-2/TRBV6-3 | TRBD1 | TGTGCCAGCAGTAAGCCCCTGACAGGGTTAAGGACCTTC | CASSKPLTGLRTF
TRBJ2-2 | - | TRBV4-1 | - | TGCGCCAGCAGCCAAGGCAGGGGGGACACCGGGGAGCTGTTTTTT | CASSQGRGDTGELFF
TRBJ1-6 | - | TRBV5-4 | TRBD1 | TGTGCCAGCAGCTCTAGGGGACAGCTAAATTCACCCCTCCACTTT | CASSSRGQLNSPLHF
TRBJ1-2 | - | TRBV2 | - | TGTGCCAGCAGTGACTATAGGAGGAGGGACCTTAACTATGGCTACACCTTC | CASSDYRRRDLNYGYTF
TRBJ2-1 | - | TRBV6-1 | - | TGTGCCAGCAGTGAAGGGGCTCCCAATGAGCAGTTCTTC | CASSEGAPNEQFF
TRBJ1-3 | - | TRBV2 | - | TGTGCCAGCAGTGATTTACAGGGACGTAGCTCTGGAAACACCATATATTTT | CASSDLQGRSSGNTIYF
TRBJ2-3 | - | TRBV9 | - | TGTGCCAGCAGCGTAGCCCCGGCGAGAGGAGATACGCAGTATTTT | CASSVAPARGDTQYF
TRBJ2-5 | - | TRBV4-1 | - | TGCGCCAGCAGCCAAGCGTCGCTAGAGAAGAGGACCCAGTACTTC | CASSQASLEKRTQYF
TRBJ1-2 | - | TRBV5-1 | TRBD1 | TGCGCCAGCAGAGGTCCGACAGGGGAATATGGCTACACCTTC | CASRGPTGEYGYTF
TRBJ1-3 | - | TRBV6-5 | - | TGTGCCAGCAGTTACTGGGGCACGAGCTCTGGAAACACCATATATTTT | CASSYWGTSSGNTIYF
TRBJ1-6 | - | TRBV6-6 | - | TGTGCCAGCAGAGGGGGAGATAATTCACCCCTCCACTTT | CASRGGDNSPLHF
TRBJ1-4 | - | TRBV6-6 | - | TGTGCCAGCAGTTACCTACGATGGGGGGGGGACAAACTGTTTTTT | CASSYLRWGGDKLFF
TRBJ2-5 | once | TRBV6-5 | TRBD1 | TGTGCCAGCAGTCCCCGGACAGGGATCCAAGAGACCCAGTACTTC | CASSPRTGIQETQYF
TRBJ1-2 | - | TRBV2 | TRBD1 | TGTGCCAGCAGCATAAGCCGGACAGGGTCAGCCTATGGCTACACCTTC | CASSISRTGSAYGYTF